The 8 T cell receptor beta chains below all came from one sample that was sequenced in a study of Graves' ophthalmopathy and Graves' hyperthyroidism. RNA served as the template for amplifying TCR beta CDR3 regions. First-round RT-PCR relied on HTBI primers, and a second-round multiplex PCR came next. TCRdb reanalysed the multiplex PCR reads using MiXCR and keeps one entry per CDR3 protein. The sample lists under 800,000 distinct CDR3 sequences, about 20% seen once, with approximately 7% in the top ten. The sequenced sample was peripheral blood. These receptors all stem from a woman younger than 30 with stable Graves' hyperthyroidism. Some clones in this sample may be carry-over from other donors' samples.

This clonotype was seen ten or more times. This chain joins TRBV9 and TRBJ1-2, with 7 bases lining up with TRBD1. The germline V gene has CDR1 SGDLS and CDR2 YYNGEE. The CDR3 sequence is 14 residues long. After removal of 3 bases from V and 2 bases from J, the junction contained 4 bases not matched to a gene. This CDR3 is CASSGNRGNYGYTF. DNA of the CDR3: TGTGCCAGCAGCGGCAACAGGGGAAACTATGGCTACACCTTC.

The sample holds many counts of this clonotype. The chain combines TRBV11-2 with TRBJ1-1; D not resolved. Per the germline V gene, CDR1 is SGHAT and CDR2 is FQNNGV. The CDR3 length is 13 residues. V shed 5 bases and J shed 0 bases, with 7 bases lying between them. The CDR3 spells CASSPHLNTEAFF. The CDR3 bases are TGTGCCAGCAGCCCCCACCTGAACACTGAAGCTTTCTTT.

This clonotype was counted between two and nine times. The CDR3 here is CASSPTSGPQETQYF. CDR3 DNA: TGTGCCAGCAGCCCGACTAGCGGGCCTCAAGAGACCCAGTACTTC. The rearrangement uses TRBV7-3 and TRBJ2-5; 10 bases map to TRBD2. Germline V CDR1 and CDR2: SGHTA, FQGTGA. This CDR3 contains 15 residues. The V and J ends lost 5 bases and 2 bases, in that order; junction bases with no gene match: 5.

This clonotype appeared many times. The V and J genes are TRBV19 and TRBJ1-1, with a weak D call TRBD1 (6 bases). Germline CDR1 and CDR2: LNHDA and SQIVND (reference sequence). CDR3 length equals 16 residues. Trimming pared 4 bases from V and 5 bases from J, leaving 20 bases between. CDR3 sequence (DNA): TGTGCCAGTAGTACGTATAGACAGGCGCGGTGGACTGAAGCTTTCTTT. It yields the protein CASSTYRQARWTEAFF.

This clonotype was counted at least ten times. The chain links TRBV6-1 to TRBJ1-2; D gene uncertain. CDR1 is MNHNS, CDR2 SASEGT, per germline. The CDR3 is 12 residues long. V was shortened by 6 bases and J by 0 bases, with 5 bases between the two germline ends. The CDR3 region is CASRGTNYGYTF. CDR3 DNA: TGTGCCAGCAGGGGCACTAACTATGGCTACACCTTC.

This clonotype came up a few times. The rearrangement joins TRBV28 to TRBJ1-1; D is uncertain. The germline V and J ends were trimmed by 3 bases and 11 bases, with 13 bases remaining between them. The CDR3 covers 12 residues. Germline V gene sequence: CDR1 MDHEN, CDR2 SYDVKM. CDR3 sequence reads: CASSLAWQEAFF. The CDR3 region has the DNA TGTGCCAGCAGTTTGGCGTGGCAGGAGGCTTTCTTT.

This clonotype was recorded many times. The CDR3 loop is CASSQDWGGMNTEAFF. Here the CDR3 DNA reads TGTGCCAGCAGCCAAGACTGGGGTGGCATGAACACTGAAGCTTTCTTT. This chain connects TRBV3-1 to TRBJ1-1; D is uncertain. Germline assignment: CDR1 LGHDT and CDR2 YNNKEL (reference sequence). Trimming pared 0 bases from V and 0 bases from J, leaving 11 bases between. The CDR3 extends over 16 amino acids.

The table lists this clonotype with many counts. The genes are TRBV19 and TRBJ1-1; D is perhaps TRBD1 (5 bases). Per germline, CDR1 LNHDA and CDR2 SQIVND (reference sequence). The V and J ends lost 5 bases and 3 bases respectively, with 13 bases between them. The CDR3 runs to 14 residues. CDR3 DNA: TGTGCCAGTAGTGTGGGACCTCAGGACACTGAAGCTTTCTTT. Encoded protein: CASSVGPQDTEAFF.